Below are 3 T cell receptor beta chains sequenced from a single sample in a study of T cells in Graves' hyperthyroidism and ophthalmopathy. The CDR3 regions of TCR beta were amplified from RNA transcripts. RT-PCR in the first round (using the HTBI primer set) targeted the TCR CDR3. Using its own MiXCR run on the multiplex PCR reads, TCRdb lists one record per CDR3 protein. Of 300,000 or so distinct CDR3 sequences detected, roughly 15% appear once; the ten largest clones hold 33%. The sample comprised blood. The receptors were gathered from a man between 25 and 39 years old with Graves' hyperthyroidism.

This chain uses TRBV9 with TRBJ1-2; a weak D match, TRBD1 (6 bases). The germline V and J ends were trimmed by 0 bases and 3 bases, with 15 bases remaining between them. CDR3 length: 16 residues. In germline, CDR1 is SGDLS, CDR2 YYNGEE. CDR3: CASSVGSGEGHYGYTF. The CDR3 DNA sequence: TGTGCCAGCAGCGTAGGATCAGGGGAAGGACACTATGGCTACACCTTC.

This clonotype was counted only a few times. Written as DNA, the CDR3 is TGCGCCAGCAGCTTGGAGCTAGCGGACGGGGCCGGGGAGCTGTTTTTT. The encoded protein is CASSLELADGAGELFF. This rearrangement joins TRBV5-1 to TRBJ2-2, with 7 bases matching TRBD2. There are 16 residues in the CDR3. V was clipped by 0 bases and J by 6 bases; unmatched bases: 8. Germline CDR1 SGHRS, CDR2 YFSETQ.

The CDR3 DNA reads TGTGCCAGCAGTGACTCCCGGACAGGGTCTAATGAGCAGTTCTTC. Protein sequence: CASSDSRTGSNEQFF. The rearrangement links TRBV6-4 to TRBJ2-1; 8 bases line up with TRBD1. The V gene's germline CDR1 is MRHNA and CDR2 SNTAGT. This CDR3 is built from 15 residues. After removal of 0 bases from V and 7 bases from J, the junction contained 5 bases not matched to a gene.